Only one count was recorded for the clone carrying this T cell receptor (beta chain). Its specificity is not known. The sample belongs to a study of neoadjuvant nivolumab and ipilimumab in lung cancer. Study at large: The combination arm added day-1 ipilimumab 1 mg/kg to nivolumab 3 mg/kg on days 1, 15, 29.

Findings and caveats of the study: Resected-tumor TCR richness correlated positively with pretherapy blood richness. TCR receptors were sequenced in few samples.

Profiled with immunoSEQ multiplex PCR; TCRdb holds only in-frame clones, not every one. The repertoire includes some 37,000 clones, roughly 89% of them detected once, and 3.3% sits in the top ten. The V gene lost 7 bases and the J gene lost 7 bases, with 16 bases spanning the gap. Germline-derived CDR1 and CDR2 are SGHTA and FQGNSA. This CDR3 comprises 13 residues. The chain carries TRBV7-2 and TRBJ1-2; D gene uncertain. The TCR sequence derives from an adult with non-small cell lung cancer. The sample in question was peripheral blood, obtained before neoadjuvant nivolumab, alone or with ipilimumab. The CDR3 loop is CASTFGEFGGYTF. The CDR3 bases are TGTGCCAGCACCTTTGGGGAGTTTGGTGGCTACACCTTC.